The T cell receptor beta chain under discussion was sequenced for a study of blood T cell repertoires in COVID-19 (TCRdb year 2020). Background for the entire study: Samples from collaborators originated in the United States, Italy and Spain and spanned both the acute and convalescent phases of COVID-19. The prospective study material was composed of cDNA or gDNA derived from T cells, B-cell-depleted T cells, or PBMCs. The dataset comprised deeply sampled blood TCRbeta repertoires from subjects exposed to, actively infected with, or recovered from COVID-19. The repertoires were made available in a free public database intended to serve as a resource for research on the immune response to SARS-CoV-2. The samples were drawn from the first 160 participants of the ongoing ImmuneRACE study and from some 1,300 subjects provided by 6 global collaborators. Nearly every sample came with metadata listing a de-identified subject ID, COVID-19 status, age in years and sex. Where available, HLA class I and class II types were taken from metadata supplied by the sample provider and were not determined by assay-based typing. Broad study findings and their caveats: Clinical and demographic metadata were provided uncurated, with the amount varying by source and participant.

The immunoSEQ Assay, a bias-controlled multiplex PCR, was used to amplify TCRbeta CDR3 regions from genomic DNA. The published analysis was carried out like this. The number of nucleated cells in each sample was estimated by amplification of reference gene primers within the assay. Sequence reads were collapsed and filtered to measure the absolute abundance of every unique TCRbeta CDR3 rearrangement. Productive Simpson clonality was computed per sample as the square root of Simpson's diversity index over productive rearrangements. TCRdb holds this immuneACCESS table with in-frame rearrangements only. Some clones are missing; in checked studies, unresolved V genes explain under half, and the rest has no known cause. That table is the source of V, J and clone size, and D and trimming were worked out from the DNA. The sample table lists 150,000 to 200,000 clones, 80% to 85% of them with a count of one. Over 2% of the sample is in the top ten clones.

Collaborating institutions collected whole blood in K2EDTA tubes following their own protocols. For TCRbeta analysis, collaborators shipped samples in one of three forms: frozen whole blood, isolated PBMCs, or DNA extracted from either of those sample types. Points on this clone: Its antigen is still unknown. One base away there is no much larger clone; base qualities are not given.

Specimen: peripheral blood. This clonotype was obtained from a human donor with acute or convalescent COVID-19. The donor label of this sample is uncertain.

At the DNA level, the sequence is TGTGCCAGCAGCCCCGGACTAGCGGGAGTAGAAGAGACCCAGTACTTC. Protein translation: CASSPGLAGVEETQYF. The V and J segments used are TRBV5-4 and TRBJ2-5, and 13 bases in between align with TRBD2. From its cysteine to its phenylalanine, the CDR3 spans 16 amino acids. The retained sequence is limited to the CDR3, 48 bases, with the frame set at the first base. For this chain, trimming is 4 bases at the V end and 3 bases at the J end, and the number of junction bases without a gene match is 6. As encoded in the germline V gene (reference sequence), CDR1 is SGHNT while CDR2 is YYREEE.